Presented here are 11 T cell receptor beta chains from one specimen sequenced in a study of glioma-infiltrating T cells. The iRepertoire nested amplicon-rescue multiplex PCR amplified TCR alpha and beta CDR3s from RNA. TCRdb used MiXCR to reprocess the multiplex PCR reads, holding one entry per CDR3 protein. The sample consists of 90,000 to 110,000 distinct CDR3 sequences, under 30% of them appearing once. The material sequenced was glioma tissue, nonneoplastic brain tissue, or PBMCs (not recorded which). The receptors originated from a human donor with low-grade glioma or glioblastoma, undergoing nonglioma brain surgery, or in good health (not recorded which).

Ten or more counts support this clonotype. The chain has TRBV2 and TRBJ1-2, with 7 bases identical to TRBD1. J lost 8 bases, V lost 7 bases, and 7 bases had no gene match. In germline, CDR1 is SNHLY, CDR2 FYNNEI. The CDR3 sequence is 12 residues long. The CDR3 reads CASTDRDHGYTF. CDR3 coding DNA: TGTGCCAGCACCGACAGGGATCACGGCTACACCTTC.

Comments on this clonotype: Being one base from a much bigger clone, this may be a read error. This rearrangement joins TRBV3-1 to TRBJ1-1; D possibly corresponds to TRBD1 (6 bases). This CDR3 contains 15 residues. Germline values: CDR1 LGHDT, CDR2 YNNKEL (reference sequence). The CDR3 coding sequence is TGTGCCAGCAGCCAAGAAGGACAGCCCGGCGCTGAAGTTTTCTTT. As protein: CASSQEGQPGAEVFF. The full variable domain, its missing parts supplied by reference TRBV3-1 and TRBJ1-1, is DTAVSQTPKYLVTQMGNDKSIKCEQNLGHDTMYWYKQDSKKFLKIMFSYNNKELIINETVPNRFSPKSPDKAHLNLHINSLELGDSAVYFCASSQEGQPGAEVFFGQGTRLTVV.

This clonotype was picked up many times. CDR3 nucleotide sequence: TGTGCCAGCAGTTTAATCTGGCGGGAGGTAGCAGAGACCCAGTACTTC. It translates to CASSLIWREVAETQYF. The chain recombines TRBV28 with TRBJ2-5, with 8 nucleotides matching TRBD2. V was pared by 2 bases and J by 4 bases, with 9 bases of the junction left unmatched. The germline V gene has CDR1 MDHEN and CDR2 SYDVKM. The CDR3 contains 16 residues.

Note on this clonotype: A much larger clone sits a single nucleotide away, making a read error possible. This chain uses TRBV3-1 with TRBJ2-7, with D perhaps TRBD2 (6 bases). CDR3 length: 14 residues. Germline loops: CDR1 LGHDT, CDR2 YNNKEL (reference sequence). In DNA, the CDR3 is TGTGCCAGCGGCCACCTCGGGAGCTCCTACGAGCAGTACTTC. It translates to CASGHLGSSYEQYF.

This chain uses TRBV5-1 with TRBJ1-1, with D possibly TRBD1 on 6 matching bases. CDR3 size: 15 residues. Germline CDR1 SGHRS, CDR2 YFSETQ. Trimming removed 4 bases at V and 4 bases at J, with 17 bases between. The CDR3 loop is CASSLDITGTTEAFF. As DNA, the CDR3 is TGCGCCAGCAGCCTGGATATCACAGGGACCACTGAAGCTTTCTTT.

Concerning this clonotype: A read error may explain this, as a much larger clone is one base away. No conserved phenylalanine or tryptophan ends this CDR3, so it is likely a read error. CDR3 residues: CASTTGDWVGGYTL. Written as DNA, the CDR3 is TGTGCCAGTACCACTGGTGATTGGGTCGGTGGCTACACCTTG. The chain is built from TRBV19 and TRBJ1-2; no clear D. The length of the CDR3 is 14 residues. Trimming removed 7 bases at V and 7 bases at J, with 19 bases between. CDR1 and CDR2 (germline): LNHDA, SQIVND (reference sequence).

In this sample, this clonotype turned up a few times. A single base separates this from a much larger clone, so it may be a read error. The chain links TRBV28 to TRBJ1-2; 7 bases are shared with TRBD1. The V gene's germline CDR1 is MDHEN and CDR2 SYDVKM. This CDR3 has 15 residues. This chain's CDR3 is CASRPGTAYNYGHTF. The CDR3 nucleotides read TGTGCCAGCAGACCCGGGACAGCTTATAACTATGGCCACACCTTC.

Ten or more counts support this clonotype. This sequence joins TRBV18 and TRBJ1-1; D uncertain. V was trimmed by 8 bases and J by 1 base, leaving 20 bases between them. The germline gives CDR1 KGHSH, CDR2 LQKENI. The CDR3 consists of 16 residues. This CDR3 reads CASLPKEGRENTEAFF. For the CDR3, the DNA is TGTGCCAGCCTACCAAAGGAAGGCCGGGAGAACACTGAAGCTTTCTTT.

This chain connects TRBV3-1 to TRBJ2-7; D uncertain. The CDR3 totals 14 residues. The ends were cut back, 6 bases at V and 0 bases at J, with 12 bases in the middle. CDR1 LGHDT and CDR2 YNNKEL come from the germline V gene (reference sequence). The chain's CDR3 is CASRSLRSSYEQYF. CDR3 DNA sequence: TGTGCCAGCAGAAGCTTGCGGTCCTCCTACGAGCAGTACTTC.

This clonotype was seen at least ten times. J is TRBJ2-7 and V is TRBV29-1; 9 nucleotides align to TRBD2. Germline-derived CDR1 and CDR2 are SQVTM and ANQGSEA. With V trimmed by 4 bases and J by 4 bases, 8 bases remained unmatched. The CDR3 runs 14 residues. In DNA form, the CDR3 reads TGCAGCGTTGTCCTTAGCGGGAGTTTGTACGAGCAGTACTTC. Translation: CSVVLSGSLYEQYF.

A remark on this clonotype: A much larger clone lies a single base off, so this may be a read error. Here the CDR3 DNA reads TGTGCCAGCAGTTTAGTTTATACAGGGGCCTATAGCTACACCTTC. As protein: CASSLVYTGAYSYTF. J is TRBJ1-2 and V is TRBV12-3 or TRBV12-4; TRBD1 matches 7 bases. This CDR3 spans 15 amino acids.